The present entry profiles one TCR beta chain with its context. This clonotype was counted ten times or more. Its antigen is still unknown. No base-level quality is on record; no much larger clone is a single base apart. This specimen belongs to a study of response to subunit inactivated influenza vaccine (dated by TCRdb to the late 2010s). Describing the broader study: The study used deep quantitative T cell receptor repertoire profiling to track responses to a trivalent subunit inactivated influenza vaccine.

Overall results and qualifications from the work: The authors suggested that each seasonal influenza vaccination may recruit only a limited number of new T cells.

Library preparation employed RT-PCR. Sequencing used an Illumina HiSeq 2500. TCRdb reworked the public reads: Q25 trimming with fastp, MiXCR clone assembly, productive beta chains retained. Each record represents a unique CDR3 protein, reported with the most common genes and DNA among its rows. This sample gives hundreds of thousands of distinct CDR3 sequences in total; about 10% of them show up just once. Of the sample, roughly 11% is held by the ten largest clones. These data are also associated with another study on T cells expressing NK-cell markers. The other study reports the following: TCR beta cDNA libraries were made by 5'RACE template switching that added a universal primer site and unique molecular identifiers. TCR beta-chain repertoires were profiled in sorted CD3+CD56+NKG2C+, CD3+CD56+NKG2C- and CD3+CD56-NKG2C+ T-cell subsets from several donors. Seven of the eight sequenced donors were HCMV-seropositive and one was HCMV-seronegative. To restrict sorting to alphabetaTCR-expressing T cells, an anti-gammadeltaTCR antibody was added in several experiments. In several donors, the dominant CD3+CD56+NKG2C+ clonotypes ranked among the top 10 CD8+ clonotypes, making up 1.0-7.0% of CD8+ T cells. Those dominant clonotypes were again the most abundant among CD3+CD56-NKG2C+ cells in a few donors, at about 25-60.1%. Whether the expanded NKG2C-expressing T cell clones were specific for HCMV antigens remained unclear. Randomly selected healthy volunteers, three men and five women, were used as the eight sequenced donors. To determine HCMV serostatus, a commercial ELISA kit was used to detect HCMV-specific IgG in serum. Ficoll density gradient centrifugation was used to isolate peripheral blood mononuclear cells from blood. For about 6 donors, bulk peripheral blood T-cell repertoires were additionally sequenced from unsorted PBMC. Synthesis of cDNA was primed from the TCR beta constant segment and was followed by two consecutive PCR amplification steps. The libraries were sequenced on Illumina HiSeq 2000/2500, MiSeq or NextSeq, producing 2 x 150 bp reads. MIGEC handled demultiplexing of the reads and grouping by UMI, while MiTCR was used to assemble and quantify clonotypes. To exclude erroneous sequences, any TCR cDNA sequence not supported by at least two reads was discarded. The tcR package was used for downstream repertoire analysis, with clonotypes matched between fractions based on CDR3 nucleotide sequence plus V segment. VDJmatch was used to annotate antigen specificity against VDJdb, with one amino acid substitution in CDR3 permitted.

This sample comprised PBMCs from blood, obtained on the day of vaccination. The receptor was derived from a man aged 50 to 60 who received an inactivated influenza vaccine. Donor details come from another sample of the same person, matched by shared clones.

At the DNA level, the sequence is TGTGCCAGCTCACCGCCCCACAGCTACAATGAGCAGTTCTTC. Its protein reads: CASSPPHSYNEQFF. The sequence joins TRBV18 to TRBJ2-1, with no D gene named confidently. From its cysteine to its phenylalanine, the CDR3 spans 14 amino acids. Only CDR3 DNA remains: 42 bases, in frame from the first base. The germline ends are 9 bases apart after V is trimmed by 3 bases and J by 3 bases. CDR1 and CDR2 are drawn from the germline V gene: KGHSH, LQKENI. Where the CDR3 stops, the reference TRBV18 and TRBJ2-1 genes take over; the full variable domain is NAGVMQNPRHLVRRRGQEARLRCSPMKGHSHVYWYRQLPEEGLKFMVYLQKENIIDESGMPKERFSAEFPKEGPSILRIQQVVRGDSAAYFCASSPPHSYNEQFFGPGTRLTVL.